This T cell receptor beta chain was profiled in a study of T cells in Graves' hyperthyroidism and ophthalmopathy. Points from the study as a whole: A model built on 13 V-J features separated ophthalmopathy from stable hyperthyroidism.

This clonotype has a handful of counts. The antigen is unknown. Using RNA transcripts as the source, TCR beta CDR3 regions were amplified. Researchers ran a first-round RT-PCR on the TCR CDR3 using the HTBI primer set. TCRdb recomputed calls from the multiplex PCR reads with MiXCR, one row per CDR3 protein. The repertoire has about 640,000 distinct CDR3 sequences, less than 25% of them found once; the top ten carry 30% to 40%. The clonotype originates from a man aged 25 to 40 with Graves' ophthalmopathy. The material sequenced was blood.

The CDR3 DNA reads as TGCAGTGCTAGAATTCCAAACATGGGAACTAATGAAAAACTGTTTTTT. Encoded protein: CSARIPNMGTNEKLFF. J is TRBJ1-4 and V is TRBV20-1; D unclear. The V end lost 2 bases, the J end lost 1 base, and 14 bases lay between the germline ends. From germline, CDR1 is DFQATT and CDR2 SNEGSKA (reference sequence). The CDR3 has 16 amino acids.